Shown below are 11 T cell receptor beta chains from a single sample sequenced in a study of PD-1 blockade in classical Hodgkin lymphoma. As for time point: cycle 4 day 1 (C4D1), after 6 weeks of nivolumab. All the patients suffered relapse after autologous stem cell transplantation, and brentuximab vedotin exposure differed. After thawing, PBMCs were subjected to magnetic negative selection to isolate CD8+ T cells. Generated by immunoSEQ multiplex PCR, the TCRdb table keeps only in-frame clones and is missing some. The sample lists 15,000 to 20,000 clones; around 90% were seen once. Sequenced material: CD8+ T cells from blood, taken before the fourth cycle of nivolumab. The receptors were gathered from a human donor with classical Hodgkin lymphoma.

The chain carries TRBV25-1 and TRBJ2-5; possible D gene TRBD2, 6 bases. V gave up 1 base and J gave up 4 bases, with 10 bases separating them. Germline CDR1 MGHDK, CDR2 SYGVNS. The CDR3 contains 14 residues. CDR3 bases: TGTGCCAGCAGTGAATTGGGGGAGGCAGAGACCCAGTACTTC. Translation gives CASSELGEAETQYF.

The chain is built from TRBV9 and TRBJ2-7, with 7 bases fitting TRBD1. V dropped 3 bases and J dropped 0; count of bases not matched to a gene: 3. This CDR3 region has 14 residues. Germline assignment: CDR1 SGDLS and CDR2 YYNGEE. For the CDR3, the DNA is TGTGCCAGCAGCGGAGGGGGCAGCTCCTACGAGCAGTACTTC. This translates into CASSGGGSSYEQYF.

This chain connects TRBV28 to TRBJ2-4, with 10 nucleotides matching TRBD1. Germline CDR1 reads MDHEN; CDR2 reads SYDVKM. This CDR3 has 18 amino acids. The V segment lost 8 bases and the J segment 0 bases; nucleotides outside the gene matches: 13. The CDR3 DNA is TGTGCCAGCGGCCGGGACAGGGGCTTCGATCTAGCCAAAAACATTCAGTACTTC. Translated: CASGRDRGFDLAKNIQYF.

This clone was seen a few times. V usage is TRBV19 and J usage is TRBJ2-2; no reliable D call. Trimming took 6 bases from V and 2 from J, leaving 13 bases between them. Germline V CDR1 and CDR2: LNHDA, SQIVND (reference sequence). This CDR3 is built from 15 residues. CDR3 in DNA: TGTGCCAGTAGCCCCTCGGCAGGCAACACCGGGGAGCTGTTTTTT. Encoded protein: CASSPSAGNTGELFF.

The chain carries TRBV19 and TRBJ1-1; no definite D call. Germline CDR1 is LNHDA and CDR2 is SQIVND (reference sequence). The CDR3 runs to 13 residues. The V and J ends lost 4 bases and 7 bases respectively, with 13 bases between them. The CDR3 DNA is TGTGCCAGTAGTACCGGACTATTGGATGAAGCTTTCTTT. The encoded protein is CASSTGLLDEAFF.

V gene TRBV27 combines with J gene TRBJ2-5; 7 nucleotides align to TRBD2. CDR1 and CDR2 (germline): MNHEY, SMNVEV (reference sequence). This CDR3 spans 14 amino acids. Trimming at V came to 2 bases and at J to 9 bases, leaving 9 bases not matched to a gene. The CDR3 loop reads CASSLRGGGRSQYF. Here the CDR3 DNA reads TGTGCCAGCAGTTTAAGGGGCGGGGGTAGGTCCCAGTACTTC.

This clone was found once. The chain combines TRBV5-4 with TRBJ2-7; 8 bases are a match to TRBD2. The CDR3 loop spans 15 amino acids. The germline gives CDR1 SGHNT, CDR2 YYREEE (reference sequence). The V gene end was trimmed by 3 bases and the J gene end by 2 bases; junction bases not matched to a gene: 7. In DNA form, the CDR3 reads TGTGCCAGCAGCTGGGGTAGCGGGGTTACCTACGAGCAGTACTTC. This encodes CASSWGSGVTYEQYF.

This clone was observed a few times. CDR3 in amino acids: CAIRHYEQYF. CDR3 nucleotides: TGCGCCATCAGGCACTACGAGCAGTACTTC. The chain uses TRBV10-1 and TRBJ2-7; D remains unclear. CDR3 length: 10 residues. The germline V gene encodes CDR1 WNHNN and CDR2 SYGVQD (reference sequence). V was shortened by 10 bases and J by 3 bases, with 7 bases between the two germline ends.

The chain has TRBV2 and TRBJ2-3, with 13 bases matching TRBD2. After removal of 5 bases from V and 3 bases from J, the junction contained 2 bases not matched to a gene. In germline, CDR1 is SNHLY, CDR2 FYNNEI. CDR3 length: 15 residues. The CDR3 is CASSSGLAGTDTQYF. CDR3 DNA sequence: TGTGCCAGCAGTTCGGGACTAGCGGGGACAGATACGCAGTATTTT.

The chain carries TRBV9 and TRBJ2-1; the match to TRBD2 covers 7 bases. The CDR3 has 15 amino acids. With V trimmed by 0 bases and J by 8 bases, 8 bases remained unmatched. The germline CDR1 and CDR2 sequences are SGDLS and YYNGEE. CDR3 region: CASSVEGLSRDEQFF. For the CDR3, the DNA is TGTGCCAGCAGCGTAGAGGGACTATCTCGCGATGAGCAGTTCTTC.

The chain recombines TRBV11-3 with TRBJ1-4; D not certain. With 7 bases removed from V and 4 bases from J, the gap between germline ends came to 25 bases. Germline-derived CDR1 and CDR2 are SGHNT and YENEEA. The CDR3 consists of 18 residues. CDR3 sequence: CASNYIGSHNFVNEKLFF. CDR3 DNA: TGTGCCAGCAACTACATTGGCAGCCACAATTTCGTTAATGAAAAACTGTTTTTT.